The 20 T cell receptor beta chains below were found in one sample sequenced in a study of graft-versus-host responses after intestinal transplantation. Their recognized antigens are unknown. TCRdb's copy holds only in-frame clones and misses some; the assay was immunoSEQ multiplex PCR. The data show some 110,000 clones, approximately 94% seen once. The sample consisted of unstimulated CD4+ T cells sorted from spleen or lymph node cells, taken before transplant. These receptor sequences come from a human donor who was the organ donor for an intestinal transplant.

Regarding this clone: The sample has other DNA sequences that encode this CDR3 too. The J gene is TRBJ1-2, the V gene TRBV28; tentative D call: TRBD1 (5 bases). The CDR3 is 14 residues long. With 4 bases removed from V and 3 bases from J, the gap between germline ends came to 12 bases. Germline loops: CDR1 MDHEN, CDR2 SYDVKM. In DNA form, the CDR3 reads TGTGCCAGCAGTTCCCCAGGCAGGGACTATGGCTACACCTTC. This sequence encodes CASSSPGRDYGYTF.

The rearrangement uses TRBV21-1 and TRBJ2-7; the table assigns TRBD1, which was not confirmed against the DNA. TRBV21-1 is marked as a pseudogene. The CDR3 covers 14 residues. The CDR3 sequence is CASSKFHSSYEQYF. The CDR3 bases are TGTGCCAGCAGCAAATTCCACAGCTCCTACGAGCAGTACTTC.

Turning to this clone: The junction and the germline gene differ at one end; a read error may be behind it. CDR3 region: CSAAPTRF. The CDR3 nucleotides read TGCAGTGCTGCCCCTACCCGCTTC. The chain uses TRBV20-1 and TRBJ1-2; D gene uncertain. The CDR3 contains 8 residues. Germline assignment: CDR1 DFQATT and CDR2 SNEGSKA (reference sequence).

The rearrangement joins TRBV29-1 to TRBJ1-1; TRBD1 matches at 7 bases. V lost 4 bases, J lost 3 bases, and 8 bases stayed unmatched. Germline-derived CDR1 and CDR2 are SQVTM and ANQGSEA. The CDR3 sequence is 14 residues long. The DNA of the CDR3 is TGCAGCGTTGTAAGGCAGGGGGGGGACACTGAAGCTTTCTTT. Translated, it gives CSVVRQGGDTEAFF.

Details on this clone: Other DNA sequences in the sample encode the same CDR3. The chain is built from TRBV28 and TRBJ2-7, with D perhaps TRBD1 (6 bases). Germline V CDR1 and CDR2: MDHEN, SYDVKM. V gave up 0 bases and J gave up 4 bases, with 19 bases separating them. CDR3 size: 17 residues. CDR3 in DNA: TGTGCCAGCAGTTTATGGCCCGGGGCAACAGGGAAGTACGAGCAGTACTTC. This encodes CASSLWPGATGKYEQYF.

This chain uses TRBV28 with TRBJ2-6; D gene unclear. Trimming shortened V by 10 bases and J by 2 bases, and 9 bases separated the two germline ends. Germline CDR1 MDHEN, CDR2 SYDVKM. This CDR3 is built from 13 residues. CDR3 amino acids: CATSKAGANVLTF. DNA for the CDR3: TGTGCCACCAGCAAGGCTGGGGCCAACGTCCTGACTTTC.

This chain links TRBV10-3 with TRBJ1-1; 8 nucleotides align to TRBD1. V trimming: 11 bases; J trimming: 5 bases; junction bases outside the gene matches: 13. The CDR3 has 14 amino acids. Germline loops: CDR1 ENHRY, CDR2 SYGVKD. The CDR3 is CASQGAREETEAFF. DNA for the CDR3: TGTGCCTCTCAGGGGGCGCGGGAGGAAACTGAAGCTTTCTTT.

The chain links TRBV6-5 to TRBJ2-5; 9 positions agree with TRBD2. Unmatched junction bases numbered 9, after V lost 5 bases and J lost 5 bases. Germline loops: CDR1 MNHEY, CDR2 SVGAGI. The CDR3 covers 15 residues. The CDR3 is CASSRLSGSGETQYF. CDR3 DNA: TGTGCCAGCAGTCGCCTTAGCGGGAGTGGCGAGACCCAGTACTTC.

The chain couples TRBV19 to TRBJ2-1, with 12 bases matching TRBD1. Germline loops: CDR1 LNHDA, CDR2 SQIVND (reference sequence). The CDR3 is 16 residues long. The V and J ends lost 7 bases and 7 bases, in that order; junction bases with no gene match: 11. Written as DNA, the CDR3 is TGTGCCAGTAATTTCCCGGGACAGGGGGCAGGTAATGAGCAGTTCTTC. This translates into CASNFPGQGAGNEQFF.

This clone was picked up one time. The chain employs TRBV6-1 and TRBJ2-3; 13 nucleotides align to TRBD2. CDR1 MNHNS and CDR2 SASEGT come from the germline V gene. The J segment lost 13 bases and the V segment lost 1 base, leaving 5 bases of the junction unmatched. The CDR3 has 14 amino acids. CDR3 protein: CASSEGTSGRAEYF. In nucleotides, the CDR3 is TGTGCCAGCAGTGAAGGCACTAGCGGGAGGGCCGAGTATTTT.

This clone was counted once. The chain carries TRBV5-1 and TRBJ2-3; 10 bases map to TRBD2. V gave up 3 bases and J gave up 5 bases; unmatched junction bases: 6. The CDR3 runs 15 residues. Germline assignment: CDR1 SGHRS and CDR2 YFSETQ. For the CDR3, the DNA is TGCGCCAGCAGCTCTAGCGGGAGTTATGGAGATACGCAGTATTTT. Amino acids: CASSSSGSYGDTQYF. The entire variable domain, with the rest obtained from reference TRBV5-1 and TRBJ2-3, is as follows: KAGVTQTPRYLIKTRGQQVTLSCSPISGHRSVSWYQQTPGQGLQFLFEYFSETQRNKGNFPGRFSGRQFSNSRSEMNVSTLELGDSALYLCASSSSGSYGDTQYFGPGTRLTVL.

A few counts support this clone. The chain uses TRBV7-2 and TRBJ2-1, with 8 bases aligning to TRBD2. CDR3 size: 15 residues. Trimming at V came to 2 bases and at J to 0 bases, leaving 0 bases not matched to a gene. Germline-derived CDR1 and CDR2 are SGHTA and FQGNSA. CDR3 amino acids: CASSLSGSSYNEQFF. The CDR3 bases are TGTGCCAGCAGCTTAAGCGGGAGCTCCTACAATGAGCAGTTCTTC.

This sequence joins TRBV11-3 and TRBJ2-3; 13 bases match TRBD2. CDR3 length equals 16 residues. V was clipped by 5 bases and J by 2 bases; unmatched bases: 4. Germline-derived CDR1 and CDR2 are SGHNT and YENEEA. This chain's CDR3 is CASSLGTSGATDTQYF. The CDR3 DNA reads as TGTGCCAGCAGCCTCGGGACTAGCGGGGCCACAGATACGCAGTATTTT.

V usage is TRBV5-1 and J usage is TRBJ2-1; TRBD2 might be the D (6 bases). V lost 0 bases to trimming and J lost 5 bases, with 9 bases between them. The germline CDR1 and CDR2 sequences are SGHRS and YFSETQ. The CDR3 has 14 residues. CDR3 nucleotides: TGCGCCAGCAGCTTGGGCGGGGACCACAATGAGCAGTTCTTC. It specifies CASSLGGDHNEQFF. Complete variable domain (other parts from reference TRBV5-1 and TRBJ2-1): KAGVTQTPRYLIKTRGQQVTLSCSPISGHRSVSWYQQTPGQGLQFLFEYFSETQRNKGNFPGRFSGRQFSNSRSEMNVSTLELGDSALYLCASSLGGDHNEQFFGPGTRLTVL.

This rearrangement joins TRBV5-3 to TRBJ2-2; TRBD2 aligns across 9 bases. TRBV5-3 is an ORF; its function is uncertain. The CDR3 consists of 18 residues. The trim removed 0 bases at V and 5 bases at J, leaving 11 bases unmatched. CDR3: CARSLASSGTSPTGELFF. In nucleotides, the CDR3 is TGTGCCAGAAGCTTGGCCTCGAGTGGGACTAGCCCAACCGGGGAGCTGTTTTTT.

The chain joins TRBV6-6 to TRBJ2-5; 9 bases map to TRBD1. There are 15 residues in the CDR3. J gave up 2 bases and V 6 bases, and 7 bases lay outside the gene matches. In germline, CDR1 is MNHNY, CDR2 SVGAGI (reference sequence). CDR3 DNA: TGTGCCAGCAGCCCGACAGGGGGGAGGCAAGAGACCCAGTACTTC. Translating it yields CASSPTGGRQETQYF.

The J gene is TRBJ2-5, the V gene TRBV2; TRBD2 agrees at 7 bases. The CDR3 totals 14 residues. Germline V gene data show CDR1 as SNHLY and CDR2 as FYNNEI. Trimming removed 3 bases from V and 5 bases from J; junction bases left unmatched: 6. The CDR3 bases are TGTGCCAGCAGTGATGCTGGGGGAGGGGAGACCCAGTACTTC. It translates to CASSDAGGGETQYF.

The chain recombines TRBV11-1 with TRBJ2-7; TRBD2 is a possible D gene (5 bases). V gave up 0 bases and J gave up 3 bases, with 15 bases separating them. The length of the CDR3 is 16 residues. Per the germline V gene, CDR1 is SGHAT and CDR2 is FQDESV (reference sequence). CDR3 sequence reads: CASSLAYSASGYEQYF. The DNA of the CDR3 is TGTGCCAGCAGCTTAGCGTATAGCGCAAGCGGCTACGAGCAGTACTTC.

This chain joins TRBV27 and TRBJ2-5, with D perhaps TRBD1 (6 bases). CDR3 length: 14 amino acids. Germline V gives CDR1 MNHEY, CDR2 SMNVEV (reference sequence). Trimming stripped 2 bases from V and 1 base from J, with 8 bases between. The CDR3 is CASSLNRAQETQYF. DNA of the CDR3: TGTGCCAGCAGTTTAAACAGGGCCCAAGAGACCCAGTACTTC.

The rearrangement uses TRBV7-2 and TRBJ2-1; a possible D gene is TRBD2 (5 bases). This CDR3 is built from 16 residues. The germline gives CDR1 SGHTA, CDR2 FQGNSA. The V end was cut by 3 bases, the J end by 4 bases, with 16 bases between. Here the CDR3 DNA reads TGTGCCAGCAGCTTTACCGATAGCGTTAAATACAATGAGCAGTTCTTC. It codes for CASSFTDSVKYNEQFF. The entire variable domain, with the rest obtained from reference TRBV7-2 and TRBJ2-1, is as follows: GAGVSQSPSNKVTEKGKDVELRCDPISGHTALYWYRQSLGQGLEFLIYFQGNSAPDKSGLPSDRFSAERTGGSVSTLTIQRTQQEDSAVYLCASSFTDSVKYNEQFFGPGTRLTVL.